The next 10 T cell receptor beta chains were all read from a single sample in a study of blood T cell repertoires in COVID-19. The data were produced by immunoSEQ multiplex PCR, yet TCRdb's version contains in-frame clones alone and is incomplete. The sample lists roughly 100,000 clones, 90% to 95% occurring once. The sequenced material came from peripheral blood. The source is a human donor in a cohort sampled during active COVID-19.

The chain joins TRBV28 to TRBJ1-6; TRBD1 matches at 8 bases. V lost 5 bases and J lost 4; bases outside the gene matches: 10. CDR3 length: 17 amino acids. Germline V gene lookup returns CDR1 MDHEN and CDR2 SYDVKM. The DNA for the CDR3 is TGTGCCAGCAGTCGTCACAGGGGGGGTCTTTATAATTCACCCCTCCACTTT. Amino acids: CASSRHRGGLYNSPLHF.

This clone was detected only once. The rearrangement joins TRBV3-1 (or the pseudogene TRBV3-2) to TRBJ1-2; D might be TRBD1 (5 bases). Germline V gene sequence: CDR1 LGHDT, CDR2 YNNKEL (reference sequence). This CDR3 has 15 residues. V was cut by 4 bases and J by 0 bases, with 12 bases left in between. CDR3: CASSLRQIANYGYTF. CDR3 nucleotides: TGTGCCAGCAGCCTAAGACAGATAGCTAACTATGGCTACACCTTC.

The chain carries TRBV5-1 and TRBJ1-4; the match to TRBD1 covers 8 bases. Looked up from germline, CDR1 is SGHRS and CDR2 is YFSETQ. V lost 3 bases and J lost 6; bases outside the gene matches: 10. CDR3 length: 16 residues. The CDR3 sequence is CASSYGQGRQYEKLFF. CDR3 bases: TGCGCCAGCAGCTACGGACAGGGAAGGCAGTATGAAAAACTGTTTTTT.

The chain carries TRBV28 and TRBJ1-6; TRBD1 agrees at 7 bases. The J segment lost 8 bases and the V segment lost 3 bases, leaving 1 base of the junction unmatched. This CDR3 region has 13 residues. CDR1 and CDR2 (germline): MDHEN, SYDVKM. CDR3 sequence (DNA): TGTGCCAGCAGTTTGGACAGGTATTCACCCCTCCACTTT. This gives the protein CASSLDRYSPLHF.

The gene calls are TRBV28 and TRBJ2-1, with 9 nucleotides matching TRBD1. The CDR3 spans 15 residues. Germline assignment: CDR1 MDHEN and CDR2 SYDVKM. V shed 5 bases, J shed 6 bases, and the junction held 8 bases outside the gene matches. CDR3 region: CASSPSGTGINEQFF. The DNA for the CDR3 is TGTGCCAGCAGTCCATCCGGGACAGGGATCAATGAGCAGTTCTTC.

The chain combines TRBV11-2 with TRBJ1-2, with TRBD1 matching 9 bases. The trim removed 5 bases at V and 1 base at J, leaving 5 bases unmatched. The CDR3 loop spans 15 amino acids. Germline CDR1 SGHAT, CDR2 FQNNGV. The CDR3 region has the DNA TGTGCCAGCAGCCCCCACAGGGGGCTTAACTATGGCTACACCTTC. Translation gives CASSPHRGLNYGYTF.

The rearrangement uses TRBV11-1 and TRBJ1-6; 7 positions match TRBD1. Per germline, CDR1 SGHAT and CDR2 FQDESV (reference sequence). The CDR3 has 14 residues. The ends lost 4 bases at V and 7 bases at J; junction bases unmatched: 4. CDR3 sequence (DNA): TGTGCCAGCAGCTCAGGGACAGCGAATTCACCCCTCCACTTT. Amino acids: CASSSGTANSPLHF.

In this sample, this clone turned up once. The rearrangement links TRBV24-1 to TRBJ1-2; no firm D call. This CDR3 contains 14 residues. Germline V CDR1 and CDR2: KGHDR, SFDVKD. V was clipped by 4 bases and J by 3 bases, with 11 bases between them. In nucleotides, the CDR3 is TGTGCCACCAGTGACGCCGGGGAAGACTATGGCTACACCTTC. It translates to CATSDAGEDYGYTF.

The chain has TRBV4-1 and TRBJ2-3; 7 nucleotides align to TRBD1. With 2 bases clipped from V and 2 bases from J, the junction kept 7 bases outside the gene matches. Germline V gene lookup returns CDR1 MGHRA and CDR2 YSYEKL. The CDR3 extends over 16 amino acids. CDR3 region: CASSQSPGGTTDTQYF. CDR3 bases: TGCGCCAGCAGCCAATCGCCAGGGGGTACCACAGATACGCAGTATTTT.

This rearrangement joins TRBV18 to TRBJ1-6, with TRBD1 matching over 11 bases. The CDR3 spans 14 residues. V trimming: 3 bases; J trimming: 11 bases; junction bases outside the gene matches: 3. The V gene's germline CDR1 is KGHSH and CDR2 LQKENI. The CDR3 region is CASSPDRGQTPLHF. The DNA of the CDR3 is TGTGCCAGCTCACCGGACAGGGGGCAGACACCCCTCCACTTT.